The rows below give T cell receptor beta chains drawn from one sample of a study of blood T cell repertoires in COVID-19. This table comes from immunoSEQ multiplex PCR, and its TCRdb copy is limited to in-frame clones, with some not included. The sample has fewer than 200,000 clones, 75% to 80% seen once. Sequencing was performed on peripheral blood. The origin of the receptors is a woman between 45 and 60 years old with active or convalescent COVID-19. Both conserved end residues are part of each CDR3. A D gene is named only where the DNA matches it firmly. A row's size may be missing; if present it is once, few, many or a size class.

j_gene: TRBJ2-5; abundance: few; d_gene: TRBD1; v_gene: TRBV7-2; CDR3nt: TGTGCCAGCAGCCAAAACAGGGGAGAGACCCAGTACTTC; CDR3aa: CASSQNRGETQYF
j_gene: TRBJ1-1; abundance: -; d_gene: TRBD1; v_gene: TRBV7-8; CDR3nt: TGTGCCAGCAGCTCAACAGGGACAGGGTATATGAACACTGAAGCTTTCTTT; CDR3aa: CASSSTGTGYMNTEAFF
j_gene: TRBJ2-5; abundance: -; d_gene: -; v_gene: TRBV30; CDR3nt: TGTGCCTGGAGCCTAGGCGACAGTCAAGAGACCCAGTACTTC; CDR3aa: CAWSLGDSQETQYF
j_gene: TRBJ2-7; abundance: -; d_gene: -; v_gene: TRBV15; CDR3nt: TGTGCCACCCGTCCAGGCGACGATAGGTACGAGCAGTACTTC; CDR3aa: CATRPGDDRYEQYF
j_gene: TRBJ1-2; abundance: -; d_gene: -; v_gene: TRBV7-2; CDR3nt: TGTGCCAGCAGCTTAGGTGCGGGGGTGAGTGGCTACACCTTC; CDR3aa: CASSLGAGVSGYTF
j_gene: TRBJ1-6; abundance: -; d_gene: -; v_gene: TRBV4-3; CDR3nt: TGCGCCAGCAGCCCGCAGGGAGGTAATTCACCCCTCCACTTT; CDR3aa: CASSPQGGNSPLHF
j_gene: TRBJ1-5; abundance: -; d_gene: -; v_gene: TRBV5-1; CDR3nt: TGCGCCAGCTCACAGGGCCCGGGAAGCAATCAGCCCCAGCATTTT; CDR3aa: CASSQGPGSNQPQHF
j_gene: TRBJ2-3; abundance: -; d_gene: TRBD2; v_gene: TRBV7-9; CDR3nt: TGTGCCAGCAGCGTAGGGACTAGCAGCACAGATACGCAGTATTTT; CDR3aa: CASSVGTSSTDTQYF
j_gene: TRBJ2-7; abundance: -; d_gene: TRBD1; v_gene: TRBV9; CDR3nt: TGTGCCAGCAGCCCGATGACAGGGGGGAACGAGCAGTACTTC; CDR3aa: CASSPMTGGNEQYF
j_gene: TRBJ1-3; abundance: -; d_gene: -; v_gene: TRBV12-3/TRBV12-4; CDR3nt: TGTGCCAGCAGTGGAGTCAACACCATATATTTT; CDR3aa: CASSGVNTIYF
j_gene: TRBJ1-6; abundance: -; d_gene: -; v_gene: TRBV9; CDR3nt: TGTGCCAGCAGCGTAGACACAGGAAATTCACCCCTCCACTTT; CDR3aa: CASSVDTGNSPLHF
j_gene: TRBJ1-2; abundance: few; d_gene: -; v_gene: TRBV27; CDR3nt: TGTGCCAGCAGTCAGGGTTTGACGAACTATGGCTACACCTTC; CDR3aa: CASSQGLTNYGYTF
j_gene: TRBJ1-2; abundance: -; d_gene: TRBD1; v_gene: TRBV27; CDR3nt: TGTGCCAGCAGACCACAGGGGTCGTACTATGGCTACACCTTC; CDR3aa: CASRPQGSYYGYTF
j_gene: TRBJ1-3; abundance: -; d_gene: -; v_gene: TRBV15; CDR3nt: TGTGCCACCAGCAGAGTCGGGGACTACCTGGGAAACACCATATATTTT; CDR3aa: CATSRVGDYLGNTIYF
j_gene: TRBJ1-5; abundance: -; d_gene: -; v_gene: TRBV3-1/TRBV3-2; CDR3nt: TGTGCCAGCAGCCCGCAGGGTTGGGGCAATCAGCCCCAGCATTTT; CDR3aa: CASSPQGWGNQPQHF
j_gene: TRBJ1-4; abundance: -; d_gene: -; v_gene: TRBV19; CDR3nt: TGTGCCAGTAGCCCTCTCGGGGGTTTAGGAAAACTGTTTTTT; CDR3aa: CASSPLGGLGKLFF
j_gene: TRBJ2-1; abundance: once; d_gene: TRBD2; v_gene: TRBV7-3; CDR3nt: TGTGCCAGCAGCTTATATGGCCTTTGGCGGGGGGGCAACAATGAGCAGTTCTTC; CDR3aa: CASSLYGLWRGGNNEQFF
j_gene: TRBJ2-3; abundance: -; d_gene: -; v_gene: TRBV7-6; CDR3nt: TGTGCCAGCAGCTTCCCGGGGTCGGATACGCAGTATTTT; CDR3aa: CASSFPGSDTQYF
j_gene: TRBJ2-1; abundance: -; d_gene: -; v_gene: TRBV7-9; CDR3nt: TGTGCCAGCAGCTTAACCGGTTATGAGCAGTTCTTC; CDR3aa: CASSLTGYEQFF
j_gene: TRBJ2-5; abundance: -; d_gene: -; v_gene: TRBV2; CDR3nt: TGTGCCAGCATCCCCCGGACTAAGGAGACCCAGTACTTC; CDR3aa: CASIPRTKETQYF
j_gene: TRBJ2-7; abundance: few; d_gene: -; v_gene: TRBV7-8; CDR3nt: TGTGCCAGCAGCTTAGGTTCGTCGAGGCTATCCTACGAGCAGTACTTC; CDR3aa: CASSLGSSRLSYEQYF
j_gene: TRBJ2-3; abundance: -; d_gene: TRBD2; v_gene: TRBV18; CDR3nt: TGTGCCAGCTCACCACAGAGCGGGGGCGGAGATACGCAGTATTTT; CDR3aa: CASSPQSGGGDTQYF
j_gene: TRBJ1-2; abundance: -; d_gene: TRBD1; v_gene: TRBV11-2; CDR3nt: TGTGCCAGCAGCGCCGACAGGGGGAGGCTTAGCTATGGCTACACCTTC; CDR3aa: CASSADRGRLSYGYTF
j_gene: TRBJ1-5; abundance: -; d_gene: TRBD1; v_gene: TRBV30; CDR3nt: TGTGCCTGGCGGACAGGGGGAAATCAGCCCCAGCATTTT; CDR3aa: CAWRTGGNQPQHF
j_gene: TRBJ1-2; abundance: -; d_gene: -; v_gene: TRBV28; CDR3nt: TGTGCCGTCCAGGCAGGGGATGTCTATGGCTACACCTTC; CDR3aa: CAVQAGDVYGYTF
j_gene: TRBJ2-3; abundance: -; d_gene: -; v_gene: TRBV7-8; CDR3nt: TGTGCCAGCAGCAGCCGCGGGGGCGCGGGCACAGATACGCAGTATTTT; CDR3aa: CASSSRGGAGTDTQYF
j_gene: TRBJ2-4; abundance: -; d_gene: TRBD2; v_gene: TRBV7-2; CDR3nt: TGTGCCAGCAGCTTAAGGGTTAGCGGGAGGAACATTCAGTACTTC; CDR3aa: CASSLRVSGRNIQYF
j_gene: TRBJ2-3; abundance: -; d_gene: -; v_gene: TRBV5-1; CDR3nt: TGCGCCAGCAGCTTGGACCCAGGGGCAGATACGCAGTATTTT; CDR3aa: CASSLDPGADTQYF
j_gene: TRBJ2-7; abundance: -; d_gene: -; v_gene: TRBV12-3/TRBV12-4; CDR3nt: TGTGCCAGCAGTGCCGGGAGAGAGCAGTACTTC; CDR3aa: CASSAGREQYF
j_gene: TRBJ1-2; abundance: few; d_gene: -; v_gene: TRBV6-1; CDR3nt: TGTGCCAGCAGTGAGGGCAGGGACTATGGCTACACCTTC; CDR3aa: CASSEGRDYGYTF
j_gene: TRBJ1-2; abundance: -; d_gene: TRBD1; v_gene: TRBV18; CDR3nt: TGTGCCAGCTCACGCGACAGGGACACTAACTATGGCTACACCTTC; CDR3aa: CASSRDRDTNYGYTF
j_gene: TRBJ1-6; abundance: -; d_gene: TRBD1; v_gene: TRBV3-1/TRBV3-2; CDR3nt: TGTGCCAGCAGCCAGGGCTCGGGACAGAGAAATTCACCCCTCCACTTT; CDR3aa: CASSQGSGQRNSPLHF
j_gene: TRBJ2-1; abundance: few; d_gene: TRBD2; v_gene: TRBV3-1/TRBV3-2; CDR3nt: TGTGCCAGCAGCCAAGATAATGCGGGGGGCCGCGAGCAGTTCTTC; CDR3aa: CASSQDNAGGREQFF
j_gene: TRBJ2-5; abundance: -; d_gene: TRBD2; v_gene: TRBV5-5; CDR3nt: TGTGCCAGCAGCACCCATAGCGGGGAAGCTTTGGAGACCCAGTACTTC; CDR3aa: CASSTHSGEALETQYF
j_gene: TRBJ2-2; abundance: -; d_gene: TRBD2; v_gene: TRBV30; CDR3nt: TGTGCCTGGAGCCCCGGGGGGGGCGTAGGGGTGACCGGGGAGCTGTTTTTT; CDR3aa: CAWSPGGGVGVTGELFF
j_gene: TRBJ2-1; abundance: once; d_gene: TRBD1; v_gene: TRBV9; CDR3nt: TGTGCCAGCAGCGTAGGGCAGGGGGATAGTGAGCAGTTCTTC; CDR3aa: CASSVGQGDSEQFF
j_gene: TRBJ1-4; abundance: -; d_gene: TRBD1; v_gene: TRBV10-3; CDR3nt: TGTGCCATCAGTGAGTCGAACAGGGGGGCTAATGAAAAACTGTTTTTT; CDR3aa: CAISESNRGANEKLFF
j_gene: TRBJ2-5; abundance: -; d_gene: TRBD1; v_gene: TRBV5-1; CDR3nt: TGCGCCAGCAGCTACGGACAGGGTCGGGAGACCCAGTACTTC; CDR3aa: CASSYGQGRETQYF
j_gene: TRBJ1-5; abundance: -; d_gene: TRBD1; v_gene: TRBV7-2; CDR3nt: TGTGCCAGCAGCCAAAGGACAGGGGATAGCAATCAGCCCCAGCATTTT; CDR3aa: CASSQRTGDSNQPQHF
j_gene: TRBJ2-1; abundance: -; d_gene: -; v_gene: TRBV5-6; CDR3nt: TGTGCCAGCAGCTTAGGGGAGGTCTCCTACAATGAGCAGTTCTTC; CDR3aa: CASSLGEVSYNEQFF
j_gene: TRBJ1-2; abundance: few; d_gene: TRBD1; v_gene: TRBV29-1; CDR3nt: TGCAGCGTGCCTTGGGACAGGGGGCTAGAGGGCTACACCTTC; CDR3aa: CSVPWDRGLEGYTF
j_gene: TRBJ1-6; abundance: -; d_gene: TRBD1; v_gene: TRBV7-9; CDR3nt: TGTGCCAGCAGCCCGGACAGGGAGGCTAGGTCACCCCTCCACTTT; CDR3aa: CASSPDREARSPLHF
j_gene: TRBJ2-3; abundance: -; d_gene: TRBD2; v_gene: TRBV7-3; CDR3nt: TGTGCCAGCAGCTTAGCACCAGCGGGAACCACAGATACGCAGTATTTT; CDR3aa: CASSLAPAGTTDTQYF
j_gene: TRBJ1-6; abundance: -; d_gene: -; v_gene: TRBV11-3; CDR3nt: TGTGCCAGCAGCTTAGATGGGCGACCAAATTCACCCCTCCACTTT; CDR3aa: CASSLDGRPNSPLHF
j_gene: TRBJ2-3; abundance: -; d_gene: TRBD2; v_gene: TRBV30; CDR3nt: TGTGCCTGGAGTATAGCGGGAGTCACAGATACGCAGTATTTT; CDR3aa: CAWSIAGVTDTQYF
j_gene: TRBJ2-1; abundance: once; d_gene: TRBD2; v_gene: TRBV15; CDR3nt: TGCGCCACCCGCAGAGAGCGGGGGGGGCGGGAGGACGACCATGAGCAGTTCTTC; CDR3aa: CATRRERGGREDDHEQFF
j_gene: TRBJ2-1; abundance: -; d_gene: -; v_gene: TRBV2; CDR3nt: TGTGCCAGCAGTGATGGGGGGTGGGAGAGCTCCTACAATGAGCAGTTCTTC; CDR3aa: CASSDGGWESSYNEQFF
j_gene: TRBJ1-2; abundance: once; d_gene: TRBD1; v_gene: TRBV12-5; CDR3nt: TGTGCTAGTGGCCATCCCAAACAGGGGGCGAAGGATGGCTACACCTTC; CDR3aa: CASGHPKQGAKDGYTF
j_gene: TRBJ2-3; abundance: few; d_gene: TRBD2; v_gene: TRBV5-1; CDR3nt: TGCGCCAGCAGCCTCGAGCGGGATACAGATACGCAGTATTTT; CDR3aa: CASSLERDTDTQYF
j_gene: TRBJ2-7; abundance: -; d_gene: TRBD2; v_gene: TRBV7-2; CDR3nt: TGTGCCAGCAGCCCTACTAGCGGGGCCTTGGAGCAGTACTTC; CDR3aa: CASSPTSGALEQYF
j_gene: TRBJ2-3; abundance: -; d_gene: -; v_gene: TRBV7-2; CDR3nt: TGTGCCAGCAGCACAGGACTAATTAGCACAGATACGCAGTATTTT; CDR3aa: CASSTGLISTDTQYF
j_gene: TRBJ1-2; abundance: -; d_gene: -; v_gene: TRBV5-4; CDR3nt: TGTGCCAGCACCTCCGCGGGCGGGGGGGGCTACACCTTC; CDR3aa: CASTSAGGGGYTF
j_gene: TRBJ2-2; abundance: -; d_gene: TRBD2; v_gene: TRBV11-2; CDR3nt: TGTGCCAGCAGCTGGCAGCGGGAGTCCGGGGAGCTGTTTTTT; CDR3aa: CASSWQRESGELFF
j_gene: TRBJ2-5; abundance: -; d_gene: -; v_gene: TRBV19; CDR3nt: TGTGCCAGTAGTATATTTCCAGTCTCGGGAGAGACCCAGTACTTC; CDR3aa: CASSIFPVSGETQYF
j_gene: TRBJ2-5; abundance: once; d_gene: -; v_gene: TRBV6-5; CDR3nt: TGTGCCAGCAGTTACTCGTGGGGCTCCCAAGAGACCCAGTACTTC; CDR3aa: CASSYSWGSQETQYF
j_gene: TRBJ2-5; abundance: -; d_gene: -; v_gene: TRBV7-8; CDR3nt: TGTGCCAGCAGCTTAAACCCGGCCAAGACTCAAGAGACCCAGTACTTC; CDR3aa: CASSLNPAKTQETQYF
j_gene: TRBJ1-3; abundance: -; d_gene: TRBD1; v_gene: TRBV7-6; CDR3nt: TGTGCCAGCAGCCCTGGGACAGCCCAGAGGCACACCATATATTTT; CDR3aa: CASSPGTAQRHTIYF
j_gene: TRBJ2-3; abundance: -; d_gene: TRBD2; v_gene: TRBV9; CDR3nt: TGTGCCAGCAGCCCAAAGGCCGGGACTAGCGGGAGTAGTGCAGATACGCAGTATTTT; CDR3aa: CASSPKAGTSGSSADTQYF
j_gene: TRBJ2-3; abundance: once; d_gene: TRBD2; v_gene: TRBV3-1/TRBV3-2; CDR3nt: TGTGCCAGCAGCCCCGTAGCGGGGGCCCCAGATACGCAGTATTTT; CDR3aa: CASSPVAGAPDTQYF
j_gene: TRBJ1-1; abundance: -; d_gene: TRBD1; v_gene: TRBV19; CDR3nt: TGTGCCAGTAGTACCACGTCCGGGACAGGCAACACTGAAGCTTTCTTT; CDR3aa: CASSTTSGTGNTEAFF